This T cell receptor (beta chain) was profiled in a study of blood T cell repertoires in COVID-19. The assay was immunoSEQ multiplex PCR, and TCRdb's table has in-frame clones only and misses some. The data show approximately 340,000 clones, roughly 86% seen once. The count of this clone is one. This CDR3 region has 15 residues. Trimming left V 3 bases short and J 3 bases short, with 16 bases between. Germline CDR1 is SGHRS and CDR2 is YFSETQ. The chain carries TRBV5-1 and TRBJ2-7; perhaps TRBD1 as D (6 bases). What was sequenced was peripheral blood. The TCR originated in a man between 25 and 39 years old with COVID-19, enrolled during active disease. CDR3 sequence (DNA): TGCGCCAGCAGCTCGGGATCGGGACAAGTCTACGAGCAGTACTTC. Translated, it gives CASSSGSGQVYEQYF.